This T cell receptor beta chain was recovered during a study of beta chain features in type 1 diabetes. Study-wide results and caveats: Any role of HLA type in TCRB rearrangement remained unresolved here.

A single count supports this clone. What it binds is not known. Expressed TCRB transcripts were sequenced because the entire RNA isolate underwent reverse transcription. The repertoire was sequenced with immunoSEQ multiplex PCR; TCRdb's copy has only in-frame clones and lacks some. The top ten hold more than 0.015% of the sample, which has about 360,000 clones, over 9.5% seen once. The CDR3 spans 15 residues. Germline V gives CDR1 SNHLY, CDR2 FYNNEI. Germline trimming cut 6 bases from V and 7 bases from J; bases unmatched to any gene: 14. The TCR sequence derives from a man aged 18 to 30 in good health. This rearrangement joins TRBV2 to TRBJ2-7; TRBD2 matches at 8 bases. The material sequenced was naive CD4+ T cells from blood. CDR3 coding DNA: TGTGCCAGCAGAATAGCGGGAAGGGAGTCGGGAGAGCAGTACTTC. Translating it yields CASRIAGRESGEQYF.